These 3 T cell receptor beta chains were sequenced from one sample in a study of radiotherapy plus CTLA-4 blockade in lung cancer. The table came from immunoSEQ multiplex PCR; TCRdb's copy has only in-frame clones and leaves some out. The sample records 120,000 or so clones, approximately 84% being singletons. Sequences were derived from peripheral blood, sampled from a patient treated with radiotherapy plus ipilimumab. The receptor set was obtained from a human donor with non-small cell lung cancer who had a partial response to radiotherapy plus ipilimumab.

V is TRBV5-1 and J is TRBJ2-1; D is perhaps TRBD1 (5 bases). The CDR3 extends over 16 amino acids. Trimming left V 0 bases short and J 4 bases short, with 14 bases between. The germline V gene has CDR1 SGHRS and CDR2 YFSETQ. CDR3 sequence (DNA): TGCGCCAGCAGCTTGGTGGAAGGGGCTAGTTACAATGAGCAGTTCTTC. Translation gives CASSLVEGASYNEQFF.

The chain has TRBV28 and TRBJ1-1; D uncertain. The CDR3 runs to 12 residues. V shed 3 bases and J shed 7 bases, with 9 bases lying between them. Per the germline V gene, CDR1 is MDHEN and CDR2 is SYDVKM. CDR3 amino acids: CASSLPGYEAFF. As DNA, the CDR3 is TGTGCCAGCAGTTTGCCGGGGTATGAAGCTTTCTTT.

The gene calls are TRBV19 and TRBJ2-3; 12 bases fit TRBD2. Trimming took 3 bases from V and 2 from J; bases not matched to a gene: 9. This CDR3 spans 18 amino acids. CDR1 is LNHDA and CDR2 is SQIVND in the germline V gene (reference sequence). CDR3: CASSIFRTSGENTDTQYF. The DNA of the CDR3 is TGTGCCAGTAGTATTTTCCGGACTAGCGGGGAAAACACAGATACGCAGTATTTT.